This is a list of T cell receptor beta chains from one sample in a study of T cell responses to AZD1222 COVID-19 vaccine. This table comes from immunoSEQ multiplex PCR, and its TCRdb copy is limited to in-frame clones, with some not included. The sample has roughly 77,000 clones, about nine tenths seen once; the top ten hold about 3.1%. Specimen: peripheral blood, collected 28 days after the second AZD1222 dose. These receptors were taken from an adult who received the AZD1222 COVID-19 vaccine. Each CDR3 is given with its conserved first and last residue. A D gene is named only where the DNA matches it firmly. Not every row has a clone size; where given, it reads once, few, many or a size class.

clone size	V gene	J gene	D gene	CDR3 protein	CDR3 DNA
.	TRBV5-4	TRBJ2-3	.	CASSALGGTTDTQYF	TGTGCCAGCAGCGCATTAGGGGGGACCACAGATACGCAGTATTTT
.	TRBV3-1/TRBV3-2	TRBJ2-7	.	CASSQAANEQYF	TGTGCCAGCAGCCAAGCCGCCAACGAGCAGTACTTC
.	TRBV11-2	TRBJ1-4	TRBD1	CASSFEQGTNEKLFF	TGTGCCAGCAGCTTCGAACAGGGGACTAATGAAAAACTGTTTTTT
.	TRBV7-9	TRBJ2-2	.	CASSRGLPQAGELFF	TGTGCCAGCAGCAGAGGACTACCCCAAGCCGGGGAGCTGTTTTTT
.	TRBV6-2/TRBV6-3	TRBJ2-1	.	CASSSGDYPLSEQFF	TGTGCCAGCAGTTCAGGCGACTACCCCTTAAGTGAGCAGTTCTTC
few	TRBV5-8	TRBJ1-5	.	CASSFQGNWNQPQHF	TGTGCCAGCAGCTTTCAGGGGAATTGGAATCAGCCCCAGCATTTT
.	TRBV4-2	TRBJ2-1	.	CASSQDSGQRTYNEQFF	TGTGCCAGCAGCCAAGATTCGGGGCAGAGGACTTACAATGAGCAGTTCTTC
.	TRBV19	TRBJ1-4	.	CASSEGSREKLFF	TGTGCCAGTAGTGAAGGGTCTAGAGAAAAACTGTTTTTT
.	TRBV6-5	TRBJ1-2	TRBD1	CASRQGNYGYTF	TGTGCCAGCCGACAGGGAAACTATGGCTACACCTTC
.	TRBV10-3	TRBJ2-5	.	CAIKAATNQETQYF	TGTGCCATCAAGGCAGCAACTAACCAAGAGACCCAGTACTTC
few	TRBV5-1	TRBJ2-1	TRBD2	CASGMTHTRGANEQFF	TGCGCCAGCGGTATGACACACACGCGGGGGGCGAATGAGCAGTTCTTC
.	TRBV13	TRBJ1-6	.	CASSLGGTKDGSPLHF	TGTGCCAGCAGCTTAGGAGGTACAAAGGACGGTTCACCCCTCCACTTT
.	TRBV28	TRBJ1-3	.	CASETLGGSSSGNTIYF	TGTGCCAGCGAAACCCTTGGGGGCAGCAGCTCTGGAAACACCATATATTTT
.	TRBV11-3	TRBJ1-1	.	CASSFPKTPEAFF	TGTGCCAGCAGCTTCCCCAAGACACCTGAAGCTTTCTTT
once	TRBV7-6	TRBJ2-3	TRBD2	CASSTLAGGTDTQYF	TGTGCCAGCAGCACCCTAGCGGGAGGCACAGATACGCAGTATTTT
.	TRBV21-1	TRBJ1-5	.	CASSTRDRDRSVICQPQHF	TGTGCCAGCAGCACCCGGGACAGGGATAGGTCTGTAATTTGTCAGCCCCAGCATTTT
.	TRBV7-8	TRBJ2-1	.	CASSPRGSERVNNEQFF	TGTGCCAGCAGCCCCCGAGGGTCGGAGCGGGTAAACAATGAGCAGTTCTTC
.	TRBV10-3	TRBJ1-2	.	CAISPPNRLTVHYGYTF	TGTGCCATCAGTCCTCCTAACCGCCTGACAGTCCACTATGGCTACACCTTC
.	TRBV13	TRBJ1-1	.	CASSFSGDFTEAFF	TGTGCCAGCAGCTTTAGCGGGGACTTCACTGAAGCTTTCTTT
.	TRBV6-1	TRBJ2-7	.	CASSSTEYEQYF	TGTGCCAGCAGTTCCACAGAGTACGAGCAGTACTTC
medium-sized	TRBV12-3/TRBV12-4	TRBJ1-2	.	CASSPTGSDGYTF	TGTGCCAGCAGCCCAACGGGGTCGGACGGCTACACCTTC
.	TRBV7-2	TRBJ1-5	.	CASSLEGGPQHF	TGTGCCAGCAGCTTAGAGGGGGGGCCCCAGCATTTT
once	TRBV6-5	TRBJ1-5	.	CASTVGRVDQPQHF	TGTGCCAGCACGGTCGGCAGGGTCGATCAGCCCCAGCATTTT